The next 17 T cell receptor beta chains were all read from a single sample in a study of blood T cell repertoires in COVID-19. Assay used: immunoSEQ multiplex PCR; TCRdb lists only in-frame clones, some missing. This table holds over 200,000 clones, over 75% found once. What was sequenced was peripheral blood. The source is a human donor in a cohort sampled during active COVID-19.

In DNA, the CDR3 is TGTGCCAGCAGTTCCTCTAGGACAGGAGCCTACGAGCAGTACTTC. Translating gives CASSSSRTGAYEQYF. The genes are TRBV6-6 and TRBJ2-7; 7 bases are a match to TRBD1. Germline V CDR1 and CDR2: MNHNY, SVGAGI (reference sequence). After removal of 4 bases from V and 2 bases from J, the junction contained 8 bases not matched to a gene. The CDR3 runs to 15 residues.

The chain uses TRBV5-1 and TRBJ2-3, with 7 bases matching TRBD2. The germline gives CDR1 SGHRS, CDR2 YFSETQ. The V gene end was trimmed by 6 bases and the J gene end by 7 bases; junction bases not matched to a gene: 20. The CDR3 is 17 amino acids. The CDR3 sequence is CASTSGFRAGEPHTQYF. In DNA, the CDR3 is TGCGCCAGCACAAGCGGTTTTCGGGCGGGAGAACCTCATACGCAGTATTTT.

The J gene is TRBJ2-2, the V gene TRBV7-2, with TRBD1 matching 11 bases. Germline CDR1 and CDR2: SGHTA and FQGNSA. The V segment lost 4 bases and the J segment 1 base; nucleotides outside the gene matches: 2. The CDR3 is made up of 16 amino acids. CDR3 nucleotides: TGTGCCAGCAGCTCGGGGACAGGGGGGAACACCGGGGAGCTGTTTTTT. Its protein is CASSSGTGGNTGELFF.

This clone is a singleton in its sample. J is TRBJ1-5 and V is TRBV4-1, with a weak D call TRBD1 (6 bases). CDR3 size: 16 residues. Trimming pared 2 bases from V and 6 bases from J, leaving 17 bases between. Germline assignment: CDR1 MGHRA and CDR2 YSYEKL. The CDR3 DNA follows: TGCGCCAGCAGCCAACTATTTCGGGACAAAGGTCAGCCCCAGCATTTT. It encodes CASSQLFRDKGQPQHF.

The rearrangement links TRBV12-3 or TRBV12-4 to TRBJ1-1; possibly TRBD1 for D (6 bases). V gave up 6 bases and J gave up 2 bases, with 10 bases separating them. This CDR3 spans 13 amino acids. The CDR3 sequence is CASSSTGNTEAFF. The CDR3 nucleotides are TGTGCCAGCAGCTCGACAGGAAACACTGAAGCTTTCTTT.

This clone was counted a single time. The same CDR3 can be traced to other DNA sequences in this sample. The chain couples TRBV10-3 to TRBJ2-7; 7 nucleotides match TRBD2. Germline CDR1 is ENHRY and CDR2 is SYGVKD. The J segment lost 2 bases and the V segment lost 11 bases, leaving 9 bases of the junction unmatched. The CDR3 contains 13 residues. Written as DNA, the CDR3 is TGTGCCGGTTGGGGGGGAGGGGCCTACGAGCAGTACTTC. This encodes CAGWGGGAYEQYF.

The chain has TRBV9 and TRBJ2-3; D may be TRBD1 (5 bases). The CDR3 loop spans 15 amino acids. CDR1 and CDR2 from the germline V gene are SGDLS and YYNGEE. V gave up 4 bases and J gave up 0 bases, with 12 bases separating them. CDR3 nucleotides: TGTGCCAGCAGCATTGACAGTACTAGCACAGATACGCAGTATTTT. It yields the protein CASSIDSTSTDTQYF.

J is TRBJ2-7 and V is TRBV7-2; TRBD2 matches 8 bases. CDR1 is SGHTA, CDR2 FQGNSA, per germline. V dropped 5 bases and J dropped 1; count of bases not matched to a gene: 10. This CDR3 comprises 16 residues. The CDR3 nucleotides read TGTGCCAGCAGCCGCGGGGGGTTCGTAGGTTCCTACGAGCAGTACTTC. This encodes CASSRGGFVGSYEQYF.

V is TRBV5-8 and J is TRBJ1-1, with TRBD1 identical over 10 bases. V lost 3 bases to trimming and J lost 3 bases; unmatched junction nucleotides: 14. CDR1 is SGHTS, CDR2 YDEGEE, per germline. The CDR3 is 18 residues long. The chain's CDR3 is CASSYWLTGTGVDTEAFF. The CDR3 DNA follows: TGTGCCAGCAGCTACTGGCTTACCGGGACAGGGGTGGACACTGAAGCTTTCTTT.

CDR3 amino acids: CASSQEPPYRGGYGYTF. Here the CDR3 DNA reads TGTGCCAGCAGCCAAGAACCCCCTTACAGGGGCGGCTATGGCTACACCTTC. This chain joins TRBV4-2 and TRBJ1-2; TRBD1 matches 7 bases. The CDR3 runs 17 residues. Germline V gene lookup returns CDR1 LGHNA and CDR2 YNFKEQ. V was pared by 0 bases and J by 4 bases, with 11 bases of the junction left unmatched.

The chain couples TRBV6-1 to TRBJ1-3; 7 bases map to TRBD1. CDR1 MNHNS and CDR2 SASEGT come from the germline V gene. The length of the CDR3 is 14 residues. V dropped 1 base and J dropped 7; count of bases not matched to a gene: 4. The CDR3 DNA is TGTGCCAGCAGTGAAGGACAGGGCCCTAACACCATATATTTT. Translation gives CASSEGQGPNTIYF.

The CDR3 protein is CASSLNTGVDEQYF. In DNA form, the CDR3 reads TGTGCCAGCAGCTTAAATACAGGGGTCGACGAGCAGTACTTC. The chain combines TRBV7-3 with TRBJ2-7, with 7 bases fitting TRBD1. Trimming cost V 1 base and J 5 bases; bases outside gene matches: 5. The V gene's germline CDR1 is SGHTA and CDR2 FQGTGA. The CDR3 extends over 14 amino acids.

The DNA for the CDR3 is TGCGCCAGCAGGCCCGGGGGGGCTTCCTACGAGCAGTACTTC. It specifies CASRPGGASYEQYF. The chain is built from TRBV5-1 and TRBJ2-7, with 8 bases matching TRBD2. Germline V lookup: CDR1 SGHRS, CDR2 YFSETQ. The CDR3 is 14 residues long. Trimming cost V 5 bases and J 1 base; bases outside gene matches: 5. The full variable domain, rest sourced from reference TRBV5-1 and TRBJ2-7, is KAGVTQTPRYLIKTRGQQVTLSCSPISGHRSVSWYQQTPGQGLQFLFEYFSETQRNKGNFPGRFSGRQFSNSRSEMNVSTLELGDSALYLCASRPGGASYEQYFGPGTRLTVT.

This rearrangement joins TRBV6-2 or TRBV6-3 to TRBJ2-3; 9 nucleotides line up with TRBD2. The CDR3 has 16 residues. CDR1 is MNHEY and CDR2 is SVGEGT in the germline V gene. The V gene end was trimmed by 3 bases and the J gene end by 5 bases; junction bases not matched to a gene: 9. This CDR3 reads CASSYYAGGRGDTQYF. CDR3 nucleotides: TGTGCCAGCAGTTATTATGCGGGAGGGCGTGGAGATACGCAGTATTTT.

The V and J genes are TRBV20-1 and TRBJ1-2; 7 positions match TRBD1. There are 10 residues in the CDR3. Germline V gene data show CDR1 as DFQATT and CDR2 as SNEGSKA (reference sequence). Trimming removed 7 bases from V and 6 bases from J; junction bases left unmatched: 2. This chain's CDR3 is CSVQGNGYTF. In DNA form, the CDR3 reads TGCAGTGTACAGGGGAATGGCTACACCTTC.

The J gene is TRBJ2-2, the V gene TRBV11-2; possibly TRBD1 for D (6 bases). This CDR3 region has 14 residues. The germline V gene has CDR1 SGHAT and CDR2 FQNNGV. Trimming took off 5 bases at V and 3 bases at J, with 10 bases between the two ends. CDR3 region: CASSPQGYTGELFF. CDR3 sequence (DNA): TGTGCCAGCAGCCCACAGGGATACACCGGGGAGCTGTTTTTT.

The chain uses TRBV3-1 (or the pseudogene TRBV3-2) and TRBJ2-4; the D gene is possibly TRBD1 (6 bases). The V end lost 4 bases, the J end lost 0 bases, and 13 bases lay between the germline ends. CDR1 and CDR2 from the germline V gene are LGHDT and YNNKEL (reference sequence). CDR3 length equals 16 residues. DNA of the CDR3: TGTGCCAGCAGCCCCCGGCAGGGGATAGCCAAAAACATTCAGTACTTC. It specifies CASSPRQGIAKNIQYF.